The present entry profiles one T cell receptor (beta chain) with its context. Its antigen remains unidentified. The data were produced by immunoSEQ multiplex PCR, yet TCRdb's version contains in-frame clones alone and is incomplete. The sample carries 60,000 or so clones, around four fifths recorded once. The data belong to a study of identifying expanded T cells in peripheral blood. Whole-study findings and limits: Over about two and four weeks, about 17 and 20 clones changed, versus approximately 1.1 between replicates. Approximately 2-week clone count variance significantly increased as total template count grew.

During the collection period, no donor immune events like infections were recorded. CDR1 and CDR2 (germline): MNHNS, SASEGT. V lost 6 bases and J lost 7, with 6 bases in between. The CDR3 has 11 amino acids. This TCR was sampled from a person aged 18 to 75 in good health. Sequences were obtained from blood. The chain has TRBV6-1 and TRBJ1-4; D ambiguous. The CDR3 sequence is CASRLTEKLFF. CDR3 nucleotides: TGTGCCAGCAGATTGACTGAAAAACTGTTTTTT.